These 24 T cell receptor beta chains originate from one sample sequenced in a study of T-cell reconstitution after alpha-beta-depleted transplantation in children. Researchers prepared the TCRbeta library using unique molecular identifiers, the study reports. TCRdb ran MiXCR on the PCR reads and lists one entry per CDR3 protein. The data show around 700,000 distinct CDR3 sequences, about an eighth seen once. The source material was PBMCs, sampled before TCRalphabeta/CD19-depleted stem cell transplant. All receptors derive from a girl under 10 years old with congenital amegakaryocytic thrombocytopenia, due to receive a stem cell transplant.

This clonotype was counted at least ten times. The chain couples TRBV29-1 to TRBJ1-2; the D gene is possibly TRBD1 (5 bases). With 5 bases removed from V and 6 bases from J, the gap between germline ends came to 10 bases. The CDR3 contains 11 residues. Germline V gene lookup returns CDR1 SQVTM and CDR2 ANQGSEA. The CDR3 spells CSVIQDHGYTF. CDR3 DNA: TGCAGCGTTATACAGGATCATGGCTACACCTTC.

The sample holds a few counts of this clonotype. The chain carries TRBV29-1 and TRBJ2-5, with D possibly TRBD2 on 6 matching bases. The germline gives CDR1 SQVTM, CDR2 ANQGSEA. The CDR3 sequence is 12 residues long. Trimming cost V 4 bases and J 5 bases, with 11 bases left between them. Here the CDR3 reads CSVGGGGETQYF. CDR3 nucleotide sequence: TGCAGCGTTGGGGGAGGAGGTGAGACCCAGTACTTC.

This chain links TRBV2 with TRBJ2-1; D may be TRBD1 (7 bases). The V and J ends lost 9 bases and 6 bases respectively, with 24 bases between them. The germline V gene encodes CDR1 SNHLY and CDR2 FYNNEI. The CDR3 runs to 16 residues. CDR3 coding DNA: TGTGCCAGAGCAGCAGGGGGGCGTAGAGGGCTCAATGAGCAGTTCTTC. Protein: CARAAGGRRGLNEQFF.

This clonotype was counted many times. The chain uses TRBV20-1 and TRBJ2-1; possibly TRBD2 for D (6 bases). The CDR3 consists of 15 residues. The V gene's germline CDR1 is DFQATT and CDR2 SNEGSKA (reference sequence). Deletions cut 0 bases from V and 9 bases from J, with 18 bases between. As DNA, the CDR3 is TGCAGTGCTAGAGATGGGTGGGGGGATGGGGTTGAGCAGTTCTTC. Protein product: CSARDGWGDGVEQFF.

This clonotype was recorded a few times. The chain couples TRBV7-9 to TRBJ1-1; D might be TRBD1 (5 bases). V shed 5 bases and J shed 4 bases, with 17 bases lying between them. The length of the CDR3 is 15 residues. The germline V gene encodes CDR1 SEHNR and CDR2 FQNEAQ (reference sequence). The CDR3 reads CASSQTRGMITEAFF. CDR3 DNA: TGTGCCAGCAGCCAAACTCGGGGGATGATCACTGAAGCTTTCTTT.

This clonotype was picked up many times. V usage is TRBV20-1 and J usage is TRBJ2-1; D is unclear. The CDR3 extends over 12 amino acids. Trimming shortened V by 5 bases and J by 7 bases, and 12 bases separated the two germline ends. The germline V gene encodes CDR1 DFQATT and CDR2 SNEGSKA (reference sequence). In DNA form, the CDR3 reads TGCAGTGCTCCGACAAACTATAATGAGCAGTTCTTC. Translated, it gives CSAPTNYNEQFF.

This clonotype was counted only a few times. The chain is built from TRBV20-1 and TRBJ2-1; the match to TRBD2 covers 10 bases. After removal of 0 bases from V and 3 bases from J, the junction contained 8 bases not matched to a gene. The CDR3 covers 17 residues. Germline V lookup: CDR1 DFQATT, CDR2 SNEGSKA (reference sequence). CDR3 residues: CSARDRGASGGYNEQFF. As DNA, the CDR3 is TGCAGTGCTAGAGATCGGGGGGCTAGCGGGGGCTACAATGAGCAGTTCTTC.

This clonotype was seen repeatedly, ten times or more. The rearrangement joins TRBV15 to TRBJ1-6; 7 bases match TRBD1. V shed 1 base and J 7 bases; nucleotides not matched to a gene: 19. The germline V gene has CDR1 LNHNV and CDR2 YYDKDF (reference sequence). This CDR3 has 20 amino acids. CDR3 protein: CATSRGPKTFPGTENSPLHF. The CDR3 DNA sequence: TGTGCCACCAGCAGAGGACCCAAAACATTTCCCGGGACAGAGAATTCACCCCTCCACTTT.

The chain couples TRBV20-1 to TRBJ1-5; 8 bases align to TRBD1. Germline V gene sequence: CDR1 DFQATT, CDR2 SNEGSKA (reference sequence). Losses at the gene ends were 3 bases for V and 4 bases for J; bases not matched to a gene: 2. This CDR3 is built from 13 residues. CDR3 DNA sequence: TGCAGTGCTAGGGACAGGGAGAATCAGCCCCAGCATTTT. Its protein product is CSARDRENQPQHF.

The CDR3: CARKTVPTDTQYF. CDR3 bases: TGTGCCAGAAAGACAGTCCCCACAGATACGCAGTATTTT. The rearrangement joins TRBV2 to TRBJ2-3; D possibly corresponds to TRBD1 (5 bases). The CDR3 spans 13 residues. The V and J ends lost 9 bases and 2 bases respectively, with 12 bases between them. The germline V gene encodes CDR1 SNHLY and CDR2 FYNNEI.

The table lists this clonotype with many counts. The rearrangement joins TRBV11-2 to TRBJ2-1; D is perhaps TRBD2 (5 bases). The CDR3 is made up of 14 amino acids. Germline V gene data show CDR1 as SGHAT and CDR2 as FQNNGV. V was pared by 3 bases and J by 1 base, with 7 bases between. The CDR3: CASSFRESYNEQFF. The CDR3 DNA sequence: TGTGCCAGCAGCTTCCGGGAATCCTACAATGAGCAGTTCTTC.

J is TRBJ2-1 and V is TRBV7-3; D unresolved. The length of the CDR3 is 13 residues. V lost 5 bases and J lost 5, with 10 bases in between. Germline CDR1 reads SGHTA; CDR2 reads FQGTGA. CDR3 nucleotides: TGTGCCAGCAGCAAAACCGGAAACAATGAGCAGTTCTTC. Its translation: CASSKTGNNEQFF. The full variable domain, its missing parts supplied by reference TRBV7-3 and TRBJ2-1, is GAGVSQTPSNKVTEKGKYVELRCDPISGHTALYWYRQSLGQGPEFLIYFQGTGAADDSGLPNDRFFAVRPEGSVSTLKIQRTERGDSAVYLCASSKTGNNEQFFGPGTRLTVL.

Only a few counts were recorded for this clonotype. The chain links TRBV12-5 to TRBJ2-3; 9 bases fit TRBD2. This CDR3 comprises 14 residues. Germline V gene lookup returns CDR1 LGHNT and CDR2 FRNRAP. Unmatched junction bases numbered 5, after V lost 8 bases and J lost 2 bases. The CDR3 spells CASMAGGPTDTQYF. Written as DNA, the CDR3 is TGTGCTAGTATGGCGGGAGGGCCCACAGATACGCAGTATTTT.

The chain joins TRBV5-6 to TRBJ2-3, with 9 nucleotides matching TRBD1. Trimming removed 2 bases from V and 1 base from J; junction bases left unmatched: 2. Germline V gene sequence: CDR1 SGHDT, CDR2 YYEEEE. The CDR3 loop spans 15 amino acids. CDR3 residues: CASSFDRGGTDTQYF. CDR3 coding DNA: TGTGCCAGCAGCTTTGACAGGGGGGGCACAGATACGCAGTATTTT.

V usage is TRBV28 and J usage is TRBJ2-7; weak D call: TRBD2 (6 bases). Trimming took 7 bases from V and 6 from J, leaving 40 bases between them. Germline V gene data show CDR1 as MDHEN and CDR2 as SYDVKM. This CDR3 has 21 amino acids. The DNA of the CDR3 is TGTGCCAGCACCACTCCGGGGGTAGTTACACTATTTTGGAACCGGGGTGGCGAGCAGTACTTC. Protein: CASTTPGVVTLFWNRGGEQYF.

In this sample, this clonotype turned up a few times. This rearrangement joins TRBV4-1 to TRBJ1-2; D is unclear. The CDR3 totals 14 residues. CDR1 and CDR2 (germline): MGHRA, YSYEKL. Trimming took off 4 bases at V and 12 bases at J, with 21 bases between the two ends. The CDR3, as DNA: TGCGCCAGCAGCCGAACGGCGGATCGACCCGTAGACACCTTC. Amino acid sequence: CASSRTADRPVDTF.

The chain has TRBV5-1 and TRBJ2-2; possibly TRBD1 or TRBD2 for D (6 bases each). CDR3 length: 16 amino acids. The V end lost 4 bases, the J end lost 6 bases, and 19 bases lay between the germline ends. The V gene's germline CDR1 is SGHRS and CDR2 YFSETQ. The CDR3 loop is CASSTRGAGIAGELFF. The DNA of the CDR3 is TGCGCCAGCAGCACGAGGGGGGCAGGGATCGCCGGGGAGCTGTTTTTT.

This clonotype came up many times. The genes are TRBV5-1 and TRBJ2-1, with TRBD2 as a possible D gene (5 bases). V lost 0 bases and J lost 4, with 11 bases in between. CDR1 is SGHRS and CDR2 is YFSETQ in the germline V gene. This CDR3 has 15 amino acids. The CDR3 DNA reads TGCGCCAGCAGCTTGGCGGTAAGGACTTACAATGAGCAGTTCTTC. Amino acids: CASSLAVRTYNEQFF.

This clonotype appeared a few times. Written as DNA, the CDR3 is TGTGCCAGCAGGAAACCTGGGGCCAACGTCCTGACTTTC. The encoded protein is CASRKPGANVLTF. The rearrangement uses TRBV7-2 and TRBJ2-6; D remains unclear. CDR3 length: 13 residues. In germline, CDR1 is SGHTA, CDR2 FQGNSA. Trimming stripped 6 bases from V and 2 bases from J, with 5 bases between.

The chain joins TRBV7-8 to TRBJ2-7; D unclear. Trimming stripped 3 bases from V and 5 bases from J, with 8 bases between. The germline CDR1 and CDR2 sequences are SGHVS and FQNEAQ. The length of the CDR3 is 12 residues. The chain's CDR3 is CASSFFMDEQYF. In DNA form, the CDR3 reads TGTGCCAGCAGCTTTTTTATGGACGAGCAGTACTTC.

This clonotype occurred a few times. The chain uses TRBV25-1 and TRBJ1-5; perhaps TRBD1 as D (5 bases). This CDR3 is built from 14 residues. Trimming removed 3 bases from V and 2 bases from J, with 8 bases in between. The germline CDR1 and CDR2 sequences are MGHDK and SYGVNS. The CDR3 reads CASSDGAGNQPQHF. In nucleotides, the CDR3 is TGTGCCAGCAGTGACGGGGCTGGCAATCAGCCCCAGCATTTT.

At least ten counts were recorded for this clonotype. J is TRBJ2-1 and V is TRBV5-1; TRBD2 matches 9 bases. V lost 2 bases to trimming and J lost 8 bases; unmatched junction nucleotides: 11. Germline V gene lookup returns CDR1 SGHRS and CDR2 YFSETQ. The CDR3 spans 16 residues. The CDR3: CASSFVTGGRADEQFF. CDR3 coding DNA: TGCGCCAGCAGCTTCGTTACTGGCGGGAGGGCCGATGAGCAGTTCTTC. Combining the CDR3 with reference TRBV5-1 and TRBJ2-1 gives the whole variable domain KAGVTQTPRYLIKTRGQQVTLSCSPISGHRSVSWYQQTPGQGLQFLFEYFSETQRNKGNFPGRFSGRQFSNSRSEMNVSTLELGDSALYLCASSFVTGGRADEQFFGPGTRLTVL.

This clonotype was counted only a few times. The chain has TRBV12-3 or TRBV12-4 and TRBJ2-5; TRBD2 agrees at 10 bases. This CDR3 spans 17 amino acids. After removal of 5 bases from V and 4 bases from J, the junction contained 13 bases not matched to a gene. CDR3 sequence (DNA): TGTGCCAGCAGTGTGGCGTTAGCGGGAGGCCGGGGAGAGACCCAGTACTTC. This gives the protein CASSVALAGGRGETQYF.

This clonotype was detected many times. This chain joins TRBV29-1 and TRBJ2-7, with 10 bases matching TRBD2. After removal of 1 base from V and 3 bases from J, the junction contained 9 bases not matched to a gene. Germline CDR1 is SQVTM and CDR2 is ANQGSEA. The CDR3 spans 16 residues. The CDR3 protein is CSVEARLAGELYEQYF. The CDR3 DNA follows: TGCAGCGTTGAAGCTCGGCTAGCGGGAGAACTCTACGAGCAGTACTTC.